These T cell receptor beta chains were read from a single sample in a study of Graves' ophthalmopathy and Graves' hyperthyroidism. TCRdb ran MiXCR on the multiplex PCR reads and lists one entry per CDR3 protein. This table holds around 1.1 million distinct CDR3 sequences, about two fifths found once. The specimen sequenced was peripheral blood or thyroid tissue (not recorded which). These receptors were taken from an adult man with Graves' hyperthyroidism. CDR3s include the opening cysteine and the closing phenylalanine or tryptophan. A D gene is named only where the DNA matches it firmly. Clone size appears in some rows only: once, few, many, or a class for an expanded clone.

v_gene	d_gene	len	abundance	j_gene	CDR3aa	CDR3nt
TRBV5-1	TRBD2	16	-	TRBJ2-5	CASSLALAGGPETQYF	TGCGCCAGCAGCTTGGCCCTCGCGGGAGGGCCAGAGACCCAGTACTTC
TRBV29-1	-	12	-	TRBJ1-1	CSASNRNTEAFF	TGCAGCGCATCCAACCGGAACACTGAAGCTTTCTTT
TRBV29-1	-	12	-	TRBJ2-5	CSVENNQETQYF	TGCAGCGTTGAGAATAACCAAGAGACCCAGTACTTC
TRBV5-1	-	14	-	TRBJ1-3	CASSLSGFENTIYF	TGCGCCAGCAGCTTGTCGGGGTTTGAAAACACCATATATTTT
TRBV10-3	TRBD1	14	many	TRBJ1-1	CAIKEGQRNTEAFF	TGTGCCATCAAAGAGGGACAGAGGAACACTGAAGCTTTCTTT
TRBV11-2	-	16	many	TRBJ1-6	CASSLDPTSLGSPLHF	TGTGCCAGCAGCTTAGACCCGACCTCCTTAGGTTCACCCCTCCACTTT
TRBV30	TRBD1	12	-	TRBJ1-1	CAWATGTIEAFF	TGTGCCTGGGCGACAGGGACTATAGAAGCTTTCTTT
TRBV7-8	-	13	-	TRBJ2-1	CASSDEWYNEQFF	TGTGCCAGCAGCGATGAGTGGTACAATGAGCAGTTCTTC
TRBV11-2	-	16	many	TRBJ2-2	CASSPLWWRVSGELFF	TGTGCCAGCAGCCCGCTTTGGTGGCGGGTTAGCGGGGAGCTGTTTTTT
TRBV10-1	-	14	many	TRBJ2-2	CASRPDTNTGELFF	TGCGCCAGCAGACCCGACACAAACACCGGGGAGCTGTTTTTT
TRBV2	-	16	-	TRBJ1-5	CASHSGGDNSNQPQHF	TGTGCCAGCCATTCCGGGGGAGATAATAGCAATCAGCCCCAGCATTTT
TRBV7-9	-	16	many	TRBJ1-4	CASSLGDGPTNEKLFF	TGTGCCAGCAGCTTAGGGGACGGGCCAACTAATGAAAAACTGTTTTTT
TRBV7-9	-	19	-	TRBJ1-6	CASSQDLVYTSFYNSPLHF	TGTGCCAGCAGCCAAGATTTGGTTTACACGTCGTTCTATAATTCACCCCTCCACTTT
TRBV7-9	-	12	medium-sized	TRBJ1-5	CASSLGNQPQHF	TGTGCCAGCAGCTTAGGGAATCAGCCCCAGCATTTT
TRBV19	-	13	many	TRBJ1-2	CASARPTNYGYTF	TGTGCCAGTGCAAGACCTACTAACTATGGCTACACCTTC
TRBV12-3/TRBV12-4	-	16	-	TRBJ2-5	CASRQTGTPLQETQYF	TGTGCCAGCAGGCAAACAGGTACACCGCTCCAAGAGACCCAGTACTTC
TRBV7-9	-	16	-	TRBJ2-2	CASSFLPVANTGELFF	TGTGCCAGCAGCTTCTTGCCAGTAGCGAACACCGGGGAGCTGTTTTTT
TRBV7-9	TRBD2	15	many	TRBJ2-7	CASSLLAGGADEQYF	TGTGCCAGCAGCTTACTAGCGGGAGGAGCTGACGAGCAGTACTTC
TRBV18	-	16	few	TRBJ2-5	CASSPLGQGNMETQYF	TGTGCCAGCTCACCACTCGGGCAGGGGAATATGGAGACCCAGTACTTC
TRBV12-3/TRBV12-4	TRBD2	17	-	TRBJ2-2	CASSGGLAGWYAGELFF	TGTGCCAGCAGTGGGGGACTAGCGGGATGGTACGCCGGGGAGCTGTTTTTT
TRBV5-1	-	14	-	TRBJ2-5	CASSSGPSQETQYF	TGCGCCAGCAGCTCGGGACCGAGCCAAGAGACCCAGTACTTC
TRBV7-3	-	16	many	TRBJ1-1	CASSSDPLAGNTEAFF	TGTGCCAGCAGCTCGGACCCACTTGCCGGTAACACTGAAGCTTTCTTT
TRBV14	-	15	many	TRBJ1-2	CASSQVSGRVYGYTF	TGTGCCAGCAGCCAAGTATCCGGCAGGGTCTATGGCTACACCTTC
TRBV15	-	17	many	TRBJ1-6	CATSRDGGGARNSPLHF	TGTGCCACCAGCAGAGATGGTGGGGGCGCGAGGAATTCACCCCTCCACTTT
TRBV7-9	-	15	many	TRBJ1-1	CASSVPQGQNTEAFF	TGTGCCAGCAGCGTACCTCAGGGGCAGAACACTGAAGCTTTCTTT
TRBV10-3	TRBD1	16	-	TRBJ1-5	CAISEKGQGANQPQHF	TGTGCCATCAGTGAGAAGGGACAGGGTGCCAATCAGCCCCAGCATTTT
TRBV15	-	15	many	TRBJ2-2	CATSRDTYGGLELFF	TGTGCCACCAGCAGAGATACGTACGGTGGGCTGGAGCTGTTTTTT
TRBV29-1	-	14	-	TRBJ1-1	CSVVWEMGDTEAFF	TGCAGCGTTGTATGGGAGATGGGAGACACTGAAGCTTTCTTT
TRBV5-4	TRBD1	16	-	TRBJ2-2	CASSLRGGVNTGELFF	TGTGCCAGCAGCTTGAGAGGGGGCGTGAACACCGGGGAGCTGTTTTTT
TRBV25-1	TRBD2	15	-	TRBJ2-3	CASSASGSGTDTQCF	TGTGCCAGCAGTGCGAGCGGGAGTGGCACAGATACGCAGTGTTTT
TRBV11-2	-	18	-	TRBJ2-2	CASSSPLWGEVTGGELFF	TGTGCCAGCAGCTCCCCTTTATGGGGGGAGGTGACGGGCGGGGAGCTGTTTTTT
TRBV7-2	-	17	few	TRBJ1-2	CASSHPGRGLFGYGYTF	TGCGCCAGCAGCCATCCGGGTCGGGGGTTGTTCGGCTATGGCTACACCTTC
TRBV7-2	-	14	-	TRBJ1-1	CASSAEDLNTEAFF	TGTGCCAGCAGCGCAGAGGACCTGAACACTGAAGCTTTCTTT
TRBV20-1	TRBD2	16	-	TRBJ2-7	CSATPVTSGTSYEQYF	TGCAGTGCAACTCCTGTAACTAGCGGGACCTCCTACGAGCAGTACTTC
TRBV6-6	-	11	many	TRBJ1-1	CASSYPSEAFF	TGTGCCAGCAGTTACCCATCCGAAGCTTTCTTT
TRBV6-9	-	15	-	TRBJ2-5	CASSALGGGAEIQYF	TGTGCCAGCAGTGCTCTTGGGGGGGGCGCGGAGATCCAGTACTTC
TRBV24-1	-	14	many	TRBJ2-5	CATSQGGGQETQYF	TGTGCCACCAGCCAGGGTGGGGGCCAAGAGACCCAGTACTTC